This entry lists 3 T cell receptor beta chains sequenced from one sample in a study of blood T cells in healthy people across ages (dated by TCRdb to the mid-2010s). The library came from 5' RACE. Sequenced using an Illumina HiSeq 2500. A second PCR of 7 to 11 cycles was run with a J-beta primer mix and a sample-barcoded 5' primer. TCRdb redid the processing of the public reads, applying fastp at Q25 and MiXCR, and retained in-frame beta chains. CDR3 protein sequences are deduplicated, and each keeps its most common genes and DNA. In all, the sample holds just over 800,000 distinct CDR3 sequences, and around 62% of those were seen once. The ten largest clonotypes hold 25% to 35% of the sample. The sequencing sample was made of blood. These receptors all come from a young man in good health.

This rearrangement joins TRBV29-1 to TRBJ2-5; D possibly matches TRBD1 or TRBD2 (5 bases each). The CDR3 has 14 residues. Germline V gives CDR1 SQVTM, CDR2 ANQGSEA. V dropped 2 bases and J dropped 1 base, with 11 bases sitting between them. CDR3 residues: CSVERGAGQETQYF. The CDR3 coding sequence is TGCAGCGTTGAAAGAGGGGCAGGCCAAGAGACCCAGTACTTC.

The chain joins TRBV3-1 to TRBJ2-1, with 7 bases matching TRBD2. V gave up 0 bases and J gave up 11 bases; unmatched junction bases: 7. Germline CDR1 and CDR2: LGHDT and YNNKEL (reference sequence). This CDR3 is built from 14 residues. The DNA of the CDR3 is TGTGCCAGCAGCCAAGAAAGAATGGGGGGGAAGCAGTTCTTC. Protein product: CASSQERMGGKQFF.

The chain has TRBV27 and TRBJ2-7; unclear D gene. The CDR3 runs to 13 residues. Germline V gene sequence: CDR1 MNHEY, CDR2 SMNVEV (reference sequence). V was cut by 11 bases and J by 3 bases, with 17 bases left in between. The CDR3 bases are TGTGCCTCCTCAGTAGTTGTCGGCTACGAGCAGTACTTC. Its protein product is CASSVVVGYEQYF.